This TCR beta chain was found in a study of cytomegalovirus exposure and HLA in healthy donors. Study findings and constraints: In a later analysis, TCR association rates varied by HLA locus: DRB1 most, HLA-C fewest. The authors later found most CMV-associated TCR beta chains appeared HLA-restricted. A later analysis linked about 17,000 TCR beta sequences to HLA alleles at 0.05 false discovery rate. Analysis was performed later, and it showed HLA-associated TCR beta chains to be more clonally expanded than equally common others.

Primers included in the PCR were 60 Vbeta and 13 Jbeta primers. Only in-frame clones appear in the TCRdb table, and some are missing; sequencing was by immunoSEQ multiplex PCR. The profile shows approximately 210,000 clones, 70% to 80% of them singletons. On this clone itself: Antigen specificity is unknown.

The clonotype originates from a woman aged 45-65 years in good health and CMV-seronegative. The sample consisted of PBMCs.

The CDR3 coding sequence is TGTGCCAGCAGTTACTCGAGGTGGCAAGAGACCCAGTACTTC. Its protein product is CASSYSRWQETQYF. This rearrangement joins TRBV6-5 to TRBJ2-5; D ambiguous. Trimming shortened V by 0 bases and J by 2 bases, and 7 bases separated the two germline ends. Germline assignment: CDR1 MNHEY and CDR2 SVGAGI. The CDR3 is made up of 14 amino acids.